This T cell receptor beta chain derives from a study of T-cell reconstitution after alpha-beta-depleted transplantation in children. This clonotype was seen repeatedly, ten times or more. Its antigen is still unknown. Study-wide findings and caveats: Some patients showed high day-60 TCRbeta diversity, which derived from surviving recipient T cells and thymic progenitors. Two months or so post-transplant, alpha-beta T cells reportedly derived from several hundred expanded graft clones.

Preparing the TCRbeta library involved the use of unique molecular identifiers. TCRdb itself ran the PCR reads through MiXCR, one entry per CDR3 protein. The repertoire holds 210,000 or so distinct CDR3 sequences, with roughly 11% as singletons. Here the sequenced sample was PBMCs, taken before TCRalphabeta/CD19-depleted stem cell transplant. This TCR came from a child less than two years old with acute myeloid leukemia, due to receive a stem cell transplant.

As DNA, the CDR3 is TGCGCCAGCAGCCTTGACGGTGTTACGAACACCGGGGAGCTGTTTTTT. Its translation: CASSLDGVTNTGELFF. V is TRBV5-1 and J is TRBJ2-2, with no clear D. Trimming cost V 4 bases and J 0 bases, with 13 bases left between them. The CDR3 extends over 16 amino acids. Germline-derived CDR1 and CDR2 are SGHRS and YFSETQ.